The clone carrying this TCR beta chain was picked up a small number of times. What it recognizes is unknown. Each CDR3 protein gets one entry after TCRdb re-called the RT-PCR reads with MiXCR. The sample has some 850,000 distinct CDR3 sequences, around a sixth seen once. The record originates from a study of response to subunit inactivated influenza vaccine. Broader study findings: Only a handful of new T cells, the authors suggested, are recruited with each seasonal influenza vaccination.

The sample consisted of PBMCs from blood, taken 5 to 6 days after vaccination. This TCR was recovered from a man aged 50 to 60 who received an inactivated influenza vaccine.

In DNA form, the CDR3 reads TGTGCCAGCAGTTACACCTCCGGGACAGGGAACCACGAGCAGTACTTC. This encodes CASSYTSGTGNHEQYF. The chain links TRBV6-2 or TRBV6-3 to TRBJ2-7; 9 nucleotides match TRBD1. The CDR3 has 16 amino acids. Trimming cost V 2 bases and J 5 bases; bases outside gene matches: 10. Germline values: CDR1 MNHEY, CDR2 SVGEGT.